What follows is one TCR beta chain and its context. What it binds is unknown. The source of the sample is a study of lymphopenia after photon versus proton radiotherapy. Study-wide findings and caveats: Only patients who died were analyzed for survival; proton advantage is unproven.

Method: immunoSEQ multiplex PCR; TCRdb's copy keeps in-frame clones and lacks some. The sample has approximately 23,000 clones, more than 85% seen once. This CDR3 region has 16 residues. Germline CDR1 reads KGHSH; CDR2 reads LQKENI. V was clipped by 2 bases and J by 4 bases; unmatched bases: 9. The sequences come from peripheral blood, collected from a patient treated with proton-based radiotherapy. This clonotype was obtained from an elderly man with esophageal cancer. This chain joins TRBV18 and TRBJ1-1; 8 bases agree with TRBD1. The CDR3 loop is CASSPSRQGLVTEAFF. For the CDR3, the DNA is TGTGCCAGCTCACCATCCAGACAGGGGTTGGTCACTGAAGCTTTCTTT.